These T cell receptor beta chains were read from a single sample in a study of T cells after yellow fever vaccination. TCRdb reanalysed the 5' RACE reads using MiXCR and keeps one entry per CDR3 protein. The sample has approximately 160,000 distinct CDR3 sequences, 6.2% seen once. Sequenced material: CD4+ T cells sorted from PBMCs, taken on the day of the first yellow fever vaccination. Receptor source: a man aged 18 to 29 who received the YFV17D yellow fever vaccine. The CDR3 runs from the conserved cysteine through the conserved F or W. Each record gives: CDR3 protein, CDR3 DNA, J gene, D gene, clone size, V gene. The D gene is left open where the match is weak. Clone size is stated in some rows and not others, as once, few, many or a class when expanded.

CASSLEGSHTIYF TGTGCCAGCAGCTTAGAGGGGTCGCACACCATATATTTT TRBJ1-3 - many TRBV7-9
CASSPRLNSYEQYF TGTGCCAGCAGCCCCCGACTAAACTCCTACGAGCAGTACTTC TRBJ2-7 - many TRBV12-3/TRBV12-4
CASRIPKTRGNNEQFF TGTGCCAGCAGAATTCCGAAAACTAGGGGTAACAATGAGCAGTTCTTC TRBJ2-1 - - TRBV6-2/TRBV6-3
CSALSYNQMGRIDEQFF TGCAGTGCCCTCTCGTACAATCAGATGGGCAGGATAGATGAGCAGTTCTTC TRBJ2-1 - many TRBV20-1
CSADRQMNTEAFF TGCAGTGCTGATCGACAGATGAACACTGAAGCTTTCTTT TRBJ1-1 - few TRBV20-1
CASSLRQGSTDTQYF TGTGCCAGCAGCCTGAGACAGGGGAGCACAGATACGCAGTATTTT TRBJ2-3 TRBD1 many TRBV7-6
CASAKGAADTQYF TGTGCCAGCGCCAAGGGAGCTGCAGATACGCAGTATTTT TRBJ2-3 - - TRBV12-3/TRBV12-4
CASEGGWETQYF TGTGCCTCAGAGGGGGGATGGGAGACCCAGTACTTC TRBJ2-5 - - TRBV7-2
CASSQLRAYEQYF TGCGCCAGCAGCCAACTTAGGGCCTACGAGCAGTACTTC TRBJ2-7 - many TRBV4-3
CSVATGTGGVQPQHF TGCAGCGTAGCAACCGGGACAGGGGGGGTGCAGCCCCAGCATTTT TRBJ1-5 TRBD1 few TRBV29-1
CASSFDRGSYNEQFF TGTGCCAGCAGCTTCGACAGGGGCTCCTACAATGAGCAGTTCTTC TRBJ2-1 TRBD1 many TRBV7-3
CASRPQRFTDTQYF TGTGCCAGCAGACCACAAAGGTTTACAGATACGCAGTATTTT TRBJ2-3 - - TRBV6-1
CASSPRQGPYEQYF TGTGCCAGCAGTCCTCGACAGGGGCCCTACGAGCAGTACTTC TRBJ2-7 TRBD1 many TRBV12-3/TRBV12-4
CASSRNPAGEKLFF TGTGCCAGCAGCCGCAACCCCGCCGGTGAAAAACTGTTTTTT TRBJ1-4 - few TRBV3-1
CASSPGFSSDEQYF TGTGCCAGCAGCCCGGGGTTTAGCTCGGACGAGCAGTACTTC TRBJ2-7 - few TRBV13
CASSYRSGANVLTF TGTGCCAGCAGTTATCGCTCTGGGGCCAACGTCCTGACTTTC TRBJ2-6 - many TRBV12-3/TRBV12-4
CASSSQQWEEETQYF TGTGCCAGCAGTAGCCAACAGTGGGAGGAAGAGACCCAGTACTTC TRBJ2-5 - - TRBV12-3/TRBV12-4
CASSQGTDYGYTF TGTGCCAGCAGCCAAGGGACCGATTATGGCTACACCTTC TRBJ1-2 - many TRBV3-1
CASDPGRTENPTPGNTIYF TGTGCCAGCGACCCGGGCCGTACGGAAAACCCAACCCCTGGAAACACCATATATTTT TRBJ1-3 - few TRBV11-2
CASSRTDSNQPQHF TGTGCCAGCTCCCGGACTGATAGCAATCAGCCCCAGCATTTT TRBJ1-5 - - TRBV18
CASSMRDRSTDTQYF TGCGCCAGCAGCATGCGGGACAGGAGCACAGATACGCAGTATTTT TRBJ2-3 TRBD1 many TRBV5-1
CASSQGVSGAGADTQYF TGCGCCAGCAGCCAAGGCGTTTCAGGGGCCGGGGCAGATACGCAGTATTTT TRBJ2-3 - few TRBV4-1
CASGPQYGADTQYF TGTGCTAGTGGTCCCCAATACGGGGCAGATACGCAGTATTTT TRBJ2-3 - many TRBV12-5
CASRASSYNSPLHF TGTGCCAGCAGAGCTAGCTCCTATAATTCACCCCTCCACTTT TRBJ1-6 - many TRBV12-3/TRBV12-4
CSSSGSGPSTDTQYF TGTTCCAGCAGCGGATCGGGGCCCAGCACAGATACGCAGTATTTT TRBJ2-3 - - TRBV5-4
CSASAGSLNTGELFF TGCAGTGCTAGTGCCGGGTCGCTAAACACCGGGGAGCTGTTTTTT TRBJ2-2 - - TRBV20-1
CSVEDKSDRGLRTLWDF TGCAGCGTTGAAGATAAATCGGACAGGGGGCTTCGGACCCTCTGGGACTTC TRBJ2-7 TRBD1 few TRBV29-1
CASKGLARETQYF TGTGCCAGCAAGGGACTAGCGAGGGAGACCCAGTACTTC TRBJ2-5 TRBD2 - TRBV19
CASSQETRGAGGYTF TGCGCCAGCAGCCAAGAGACCAGGGGGGCAGGTGGCTACACCTTC TRBJ1-2 TRBD1 - TRBV4-3
CATSDFTGGYNEQFF TGTGCCACCAGTGACTTCACAGGGGGTTACAATGAGCAGTTCTTC TRBJ2-1 TRBD1 - TRBV24-1
CSVVDSGGGNTIYF TGCAGCGTTGTAGATTCCGGGGGCGGAAACACCATATATTTT TRBJ1-3 - - TRBV29-1
CAWSVTATYEQYF TGTGCCTGGAGTGTAACGGCTACCTACGAGCAGTACTTC TRBJ2-7 - few TRBV30
CASSFVTISNEQFF TGTGCCAGCAGCTTCGTGACCATTTCCAATGAGCAGTTCTTC TRBJ2-1 - many TRBV7-2
CASSLAAGGYTF TGTGCCAGCAGCTTAGCTGCCGGGGGCTACACCTTC TRBJ1-2 - - TRBV7-8
CASSLDRGGEETQYF TGCGCCAGCAGCTTGGACAGGGGAGGAGAAGAGACCCAGTACTTC TRBJ2-5 - few TRBV5-1
CASSEGGYTEAFF TGTGCCAGCAGTGAAGGGGGATACACTGAAGCTTTCTTT TRBJ1-1 - - TRBV2
CASSRDYGAKNIQYF TGTGCCAGCAGCAGGGACTACGGGGCCAAAAACATTCAGTACTTC TRBJ2-4 TRBD2 many TRBV7-2
CASSMGLAGTETQYF TGTGCCAGTAGTATGGGACTAGCGGGAACGGAGACCCAGTACTTC TRBJ2-5 TRBD2 - TRBV19
CASSQGTGEAFF TGTGCCAGCAGCCAGGGAACAGGGGAAGCTTTCTTT TRBJ1-1 - - TRBV14
CASSSNTASGTAGDTQYF TGTGCCAGCAGCTCAAACACGGCATCCGGGACAGCGGGGGATACGCAGTATTTT TRBJ2-3 - - TRBV11-2
CASSAWTGATEAFF TGTGCCAGCAGCGCGTGGACAGGGGCCACTGAAGCTTTCTTT TRBJ1-1 TRBD1 many TRBV7-2
CATRKEGHSYEQYF TGTGCCACCCGGAAAGAGGGCCACTCCTACGAGCAGTACTTC TRBJ2-7 - many TRBV27
CASRDNTYEQYF TGTGCCAGCCGGGACAATACCTACGAGCAGTACTTC TRBJ2-7 - many TRBV6-2/TRBV6-3
CASRRAKNIQYF TGTGCCAGCAGGCGGGCCAAAAACATTCAGTACTTC TRBJ2-4 - many TRBV2
CASSALAGAYNEQFF TGTGCCAGCAGCGCGTTAGCGGGGGCTTACAATGAGCAGTTCTTC TRBJ2-1 TRBD2 many TRBV7-3
CSASRAGAAEAFF TGCAGTGCTAGTCGTGCGGGGGCAGCTGAAGCTTTCTTT TRBJ1-1 - - TRBV20-1